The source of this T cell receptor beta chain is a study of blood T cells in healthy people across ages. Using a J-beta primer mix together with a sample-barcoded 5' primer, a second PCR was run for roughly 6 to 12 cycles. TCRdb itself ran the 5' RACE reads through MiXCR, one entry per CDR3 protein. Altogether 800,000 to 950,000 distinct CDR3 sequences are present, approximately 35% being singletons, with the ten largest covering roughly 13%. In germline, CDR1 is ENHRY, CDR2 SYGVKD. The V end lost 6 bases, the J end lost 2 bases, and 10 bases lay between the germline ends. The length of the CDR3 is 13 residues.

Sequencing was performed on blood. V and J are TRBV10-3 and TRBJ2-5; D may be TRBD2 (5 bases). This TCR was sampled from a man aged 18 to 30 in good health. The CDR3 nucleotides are TGTGCCATCAGGGAGGCGGCTCAAGAGACCCAGTACTTC. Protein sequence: CAIREAAQETQYF.